This T cell receptor beta chain originates from a study of T cell responses to AZD1222 COVID-19 vaccine. The germline CDR1 and CDR2 sequences are LNHDA and SQIVND (reference sequence). This CDR3 spans 14 amino acids. The V and J ends lost 6 bases and 4 bases, in that order; junction bases with no gene match: 8. Using immunoSEQ multiplex PCR, the repertoire was profiled, and TCRdb retains in-frame clones only, with some absent. The sample holds 90,000 to 120,000 clones, over 70% seen once. The chain uses TRBV19 and TRBJ1-2; 7 bases fit TRBD1. The specimen was peripheral blood, collected on day 0 of AZD1222 vaccination. This clonotype was obtained from an adult in good health. CDR3 residues: CASSRQGLGYGYTF. The DNA for the CDR3 is TGTGCCAGTAGCCGACAGGGACTAGGCTATGGCTACACCTTC.